Below, one TCR beta chain is given with its context. Its antigen is undetermined. These data come from a study of CD8+ T cells in alopecia areata. In the study overall: Each day, treated patients took oral tofacitinib twice, at 5 to 10 mg per dose. Whole-study findings and limits: In patients, TCRs were shared less clearly than in mice, and HLA may possibly be involved.

Germline CDR1 is MNHNY and CDR2 is SVGAGI (reference sequence). Trimming removed 6 bases from V and 4 bases from J, with 16 bases in between. The CDR3 length is 14 residues. Investigators isolated RNA and reverse transcribed it into cDNA to act as the sequencing template. Here immunoSEQ multiplex PCR was the method, and the copy in TCRdb shows in-frame clones only, minus some. The table records 150,000 to 200,000 clones, more than 50% of them present only once. As for treatment: oral pan-JAK inhibitor, 5-10 mg twice daily. V and J are TRBV6-6 and TRBJ2-7, with D possibly called TRBD1 or TRBD2 (5 bases each). Sample: CD4+ T cells sorted from blood, taken at week 24, from a patient treated with tofacitinib. The clonotype was recovered from a human donor with alopecia areata. CDR3 sequence (DNA): TGTGCCAGCAGGCTCAGAGGGGCTGCGTACGAGCAGTACTTC. Protein: CASRLRGAAYEQYF.